This TCR beta chain appears in the sequencing data of a study of CD8 T cells in ankylosing spondylitis. Study-level findings and limits: Reactive arthritis synovial fluid and blood were previously reported to contain some motif variants. Ankylosing spondylitis blood appeared to carry a characteristic TCR beta motif of roughly 8 highly homologous variants.

Using its own MiXCR run on the 5' RACE reads, TCRdb lists one record per CDR3 protein. The sample lists roughly 670,000 distinct CDR3 sequences, 15% to 20% occurring once. In this sample, this clonotype turned up a few times. Antigen: not known. Trimming took 1 base from V and 7 from J; bases not matched to a gene: 6. From germline, CDR1 is DFQATT and CDR2 SNEGSKA (reference sequence). CDR3 length: 16 amino acids. Material for sequencing was blood, either unsorted or a sorted T cell fraction (not recorded which). The V call is TRBV20-1, the J call TRBJ2-1; the match to TRBD2 covers 14 bases. This sequence was found in a male donor with ankylosing spondylitis. The CDR3 is CSARGLAGGPGNEQFF. CDR3 sequence (DNA): TGCAGTGCTAGAGGACTAGCGGGAGGGCCGGGGAATGAGCAGTTCTTC.